Here is one T cell receptor (beta chain) with its context. This clonotype was seen a handful of times. Which antigen it targets is not known. Base qualities were left out, and no much larger clone turns up one base away. Libraries were prepared through 5' RACE. Sequencing was performed on an Illumina HiSeq 2000. A universal primer binding site was introduced by template switching, and a unique molecular identifier was present in the final cDNA, enabling accurate counting of TCR cDNA molecules. First-strand cDNA for TCR alpha and beta chains was synthesized from specific primers in the conserved constant-segment region. To control for contamination, every cDNA library carried two barcodes: a SMART-Mk sample barcode plus Illumina barcodes. TruSeq adapter sequences and Illumina sample barcodes were added in two successive PCR steps. The TCR alpha and beta cDNA libraries were sequenced on the Illumina HiSeq platform using custom primers. Under the source paper's analysis protocol: Raw reads were processed with MiGEC to extract unique molecular identifiers, and MiXCR was used to determine CDR3 positions. For each individual, recombination models were inferred using an EM algorithm with the repgenHMM and IGoR tools. Shared clonotypes were analyzed with the tcR package in R, and sharing was normalized by the product of cloneset sizes. Out-of-frame nonproductive sequences were analyzed to study raw recombination free of thymic and clonal selection effects. TCRdb redid the processing of the public reads, applying fastp at Q25 and MiXCR, and retained in-frame beta chains. Records with the same CDR3 protein are collapsed into one entry carrying the most frequent genes and DNA. The V and J calls shown here were made by TCRdb, not taken from the authors' results. This sample has around 690,000 distinct CDR3 sequences in its table, and 21% of those were observed once. The biggest ten clones account for approximately 4.3% of the sample.

V is reduced by 2 bases and J by 1 base, leaving a spacing of 11 bases between them. Counted from cysteine to phenylalanine, this CDR3 has 15 amino acids. Only the CDR3 part of the read is kept: 45 bases, read in frame from the first base. CDR1 and CDR2, per the germline V gene, are SGDLS and YYNGEE. Every donor in the study was a healthy Caucasian. The twin cohort comprised three pairs of female monozygotic twins, all aged roughly 18 to 30 years. Peripheral blood mononuclear cells were the source from which RNA for the TCR libraries was isolated. The data stem from a study of identical twins (dated by TCRdb to 2016 to 2018). Regarding the research as a whole: To test whether fetal clonotypes persist, the study used deep sequencing on TCR alpha and beta repertoires from monozygotic twins, unrelated adults of various ages, and cord blood. Replicate twin experiments were performed at different times using different library preparation protocols to rule out contamination.

Results the study describes overall, beyond this receptor: Out-of-frame TCR alpha sharing in monozygotic twins was systematically underestimated by recombination models, whereas sharing between unrelated individuals was in agreement with the recombination models. Invariant T cells such as MAIT and iNKT could partly confound zero-insertion analyses, although diverse VJ usage argued against such confounding for most clonotypes. Conclusions relied on cross-sectional statistical analysis, since the same donors could not be followed over many years. A weaker excess of twin sharing was found in beta out-of-frame sequences because the signal-to-noise ratio was lowered by fewer shared sequences. Compared with coincidental sharing between unrelated individuals, out-of-frame TCR alpha sequences shared between twins had an excess of sequences with low generation probability. Abundant cord blood beta clonotypes had fewer insertions, young adult naive repertoires showed a similar but weaker trend, and memory repertoires showed no such trend.

These sequences were also reported in another study, on T cells expressing NK-cell markers. Per the second study: About 8 donors provided sorted CD3+CD56+NKG2C+, CD3+CD56+NKG2C- and CD3+CD56-NKG2C+ T-cell subsets, whose TCR beta-chain repertoires were profiled. Of the eight sequenced donors, seven were found to be HCMV-seropositive and one was found to be HCMV-seronegative. In several experiments an anti-gammadeltaTCR antibody was added to restrict sorting to alphabetaTCR-expressing T cells. For roughly six donors, the dominant CD3+CD56+NKG2C+ clonotypes were among the top 10 CD8+ clonotypes and accounted for about 1.0-7.5% of CD8+ T cells. Those dominant clonotypes were again the most abundant among CD3+CD56-NKG2C+ cells in four donors, at roughly 25-65%. It remained unclear whether the expanded NKG2C-expressing T cell clones were specific for HCMV antigens. All eight donors whose samples were sequenced were randomly selected healthy volunteers, three of them men and five women. A commercial ELISA kit detecting HCMV-specific IgG in serum was used to determine HCMV serostatus. For several donors, bulk peripheral blood T-cell repertoires were also sequenced from unsorted PBMC. MIGEC was used to demultiplex reads and group reads by UMI, and MiTCR was used to assemble and quantify clonotypes. To exclude erroneous sequences, any TCR cDNA sequence not supported by at least two reads was discarded. The tcR package was used for downstream repertoire analysis, and clonotypes were matched across fractions by CDR3 nucleotide sequence plus V segment. Antigen specificity was annotated against VDJdb with VDJmatch, allowing one amino acid substitution in CDR3.

The sequence was obtained from a young woman in good health. Material for sequencing was PBMCs. The chain uses TRBV9 and TRBJ2-3, with the D gene uncertain. The CDR3 reads as follows: CASSVLSRGTDTQYF. The DNA is TGTGCCAGCAGCGTCCTATCTCGGGGCACAGATACGCAGTATTTT.